The source of this T cell receptor (beta chain) is a study of blood T cell repertoires in COVID-19. Across the whole study: Sites across the United States, Italy and Spain contributed samples from acute and convalescent COVID-19. The cDNA or gDNA used as material had been derived from T cells, B-cell-depleted T cells, or PBMCs.

The trim removed 4 bases at V and 6 bases at J, leaving 10 bases unmatched. This CDR3 is 15 amino acids long. Germline lookup yields CDR1 SGHRS and CDR2 YFSETQ. In the original analysis: The authors estimated nucleated cell counts from reference gene primer amplification. Method: immunoSEQ multiplex PCR; TCRdb's copy keeps in-frame clones and lacks some. V and J calls and clone size are copied from that table; D and trimming were computed from the DNA. The sample lists 100,000 to 150,000 clones; approximately 85% were seen once. The receptor comes from a woman aged 80 or over with acute or convalescent COVID-19. The chain is built from TRBV5-1 and TRBJ2-1; TRBD1 matches at 7 bases. The material sequenced was peripheral blood. The CDR3 spells CASSTSDRVVNEQFF. The CDR3 DNA reads as TGCGCCAGCAGCACGAGCGACAGGGTGGTCAATGAGCAGTTCTTC.